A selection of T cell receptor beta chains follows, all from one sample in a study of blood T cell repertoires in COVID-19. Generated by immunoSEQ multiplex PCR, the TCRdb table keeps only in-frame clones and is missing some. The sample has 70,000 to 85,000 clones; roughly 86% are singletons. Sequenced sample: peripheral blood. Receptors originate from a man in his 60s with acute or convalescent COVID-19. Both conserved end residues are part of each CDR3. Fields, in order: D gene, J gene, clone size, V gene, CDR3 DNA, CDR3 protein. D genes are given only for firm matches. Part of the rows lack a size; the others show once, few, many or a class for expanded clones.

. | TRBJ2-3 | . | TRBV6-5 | TGTGCCAGCAGTTTACAGGGCAGCCCGGCAGATACGCAGTATTTT | CASSLQGSPADTQYF
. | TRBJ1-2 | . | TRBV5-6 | TGTGCCAGCAGCTTGGCCCAGGGGTCGGGTGGCTACACCTTC | CASSLAQGSGGYTF
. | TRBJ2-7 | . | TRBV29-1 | TGCAGCGTTCGACCGACGAGGAGCTCCTACGAGCAGTACTTC | CSVRPTRSSYEQYF
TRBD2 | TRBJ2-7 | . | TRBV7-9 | TGTGCCAGCAGCTTAGACCCGACTAGCTTTGAGCAGTACTTC | CASSLDPTSFEQYF
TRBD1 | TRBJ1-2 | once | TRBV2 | TGTGCCAGCGGGACAGGGCTTTCGGGCGGCTACACCTTC | CASGTGLSGGYTF
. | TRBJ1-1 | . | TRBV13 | TGTGCCAGCAGCCCTCGAAGGGGCGTTACTGAAGCTTTCTTT | CASSPRRGVTEAFF
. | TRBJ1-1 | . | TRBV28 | TGTGCCAGCACCCCCGGCAGGGGTTGGGCTTTCTTT | CASTPGRGWAFF
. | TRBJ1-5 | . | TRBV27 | TGTGCCAGCAGTTACCCAGGGCATAGCAATCAGCCCCAGCATTTT | CASSYPGHSNQPQHF
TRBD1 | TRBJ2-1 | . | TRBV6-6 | TGTGCCAGCAGGGGACAGGTGGGCTACAATGAGCAGTTCTTC | CASRGQVGYNEQFF
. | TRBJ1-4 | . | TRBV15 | TGTGCCACCAGCGGTTCGGTTGGGCAGGTCGGAGAAAAACTGTTTTTT | CATSGSVGQVGEKLFF
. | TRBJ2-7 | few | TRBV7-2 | TGTGCCAGCAGCTTAACGAGTTACGAGCAGTACTTC | CASSLTSYEQYF
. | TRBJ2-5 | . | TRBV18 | TGTGCCAGCTCACCAGGGGCTGGGGAGACCCAGTACTTC | CASSPGAGETQYF
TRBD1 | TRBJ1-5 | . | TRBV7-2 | TGTGCCAGCAGCGGGCGGACAGGGACTGATAGTCAGCCCCAGCATTTT | CASSGRTGTDSQPQHF
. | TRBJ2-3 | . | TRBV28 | TGTGCCAGCAGTTTACTTAGCGAGGGCACAGATACGCAGTATTTT | CASSLLSEGTDTQYF
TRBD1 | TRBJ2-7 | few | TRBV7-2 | TGTGCCAGCAGCCTGACAGGGGGGGACTACGAGCAGTACTTC | CASSLTGGDYEQYF
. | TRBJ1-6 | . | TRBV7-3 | TGTGCCGGGGGGAGTTCACCCCTCCACTTT | CAGGSSPLHF
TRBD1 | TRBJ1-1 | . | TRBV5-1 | TGCGCCAGCAGCCCGGGACAGAGAAACGGGAACACTGAAGCTTTCTTT | CASSPGQRNGNTEAFF
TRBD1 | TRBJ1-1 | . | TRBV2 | TGTGCCAGCAGAGATACCGGGACAGTTGAAGCTTTCTTT | CASRDTGTVEAFF